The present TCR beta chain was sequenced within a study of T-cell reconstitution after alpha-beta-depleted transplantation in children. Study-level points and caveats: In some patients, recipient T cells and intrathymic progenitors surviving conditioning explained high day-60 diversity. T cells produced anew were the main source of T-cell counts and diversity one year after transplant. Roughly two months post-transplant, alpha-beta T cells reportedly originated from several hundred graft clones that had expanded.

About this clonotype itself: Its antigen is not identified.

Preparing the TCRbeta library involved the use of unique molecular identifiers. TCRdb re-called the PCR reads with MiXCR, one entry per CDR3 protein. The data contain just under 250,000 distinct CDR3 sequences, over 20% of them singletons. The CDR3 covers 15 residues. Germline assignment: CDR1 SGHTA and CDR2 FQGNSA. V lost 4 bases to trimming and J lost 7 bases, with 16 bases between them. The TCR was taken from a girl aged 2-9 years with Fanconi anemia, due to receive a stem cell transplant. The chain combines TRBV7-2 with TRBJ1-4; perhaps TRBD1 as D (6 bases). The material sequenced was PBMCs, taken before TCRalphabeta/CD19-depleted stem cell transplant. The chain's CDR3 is CASSSSGARGEKLFF. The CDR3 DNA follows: TGTGCCAGCAGCTCCTCAGGGGCCCGGGGTGAAAAACTGTTTTTT.